This passage covers 29 T cell receptor beta chains from one sample sequenced in a study of blood T cell repertoires in COVID-19. Profiling relied on immunoSEQ multiplex PCR, and the TCRdb table lists in-frame clones only, not all of them. The sample lists 60,000 to 85,000 clones; around 87% were seen once. Sample: peripheral blood. The receptors were sampled from a human donor in a cohort sampled during active COVID-19.

The gene calls are TRBV6-2 or TRBV6-3 and TRBJ2-5; no definite D call. This CDR3 comprises 11 residues. V lost 5 bases, J lost 4 bases, and 5 bases lay in between. Germline V CDR1 and CDR2: MNHEY, SVGEGT. In nucleotides, the CDR3 is TGTGCCAGCAGTCAGTCAGAGACCCAGTACTTC. Its protein is CASSQSETQYF.

The chain recombines TRBV5-1 with TRBJ2-3, with D uncertain. This CDR3 is 13 amino acids long. The germline V gene has CDR1 SGHRS and CDR2 YFSETQ. V gave up 4 bases and J gave up 0 bases, with 6 bases separating them. The CDR3 DNA sequence: TGCGCCAGCAGCGCCGGGAGCACAGATACGCAGTATTTT. Amino acid sequence: CASSAGSTDTQYF.

The chain carries TRBV28 and TRBJ2-1, with 12 positions matching TRBD2. The CDR3 length is 20 residues. Germline V CDR1 and CDR2: MDHEN, SYDVKM. Germline trimming cut 5 bases from V and 6 bases from J; bases unmatched to any gene: 20. The CDR3 loop reads CASSLYERYRLAGAPNEQFF. CDR3 nucleotide sequence: TGTGCCAGCAGTCTCTACGAACGATACCGACTAGCGGGGGCCCCCAATGAGCAGTTCTTC. Full variable domain (rest looked up from reference TRBV28 and TRBJ2-1): DVKVTQSSRYLVKRTGEKVFLECVQDMDHENMFWYRQDPGLGLRLIYFSYDVKMKEKGDIPEGYSVSREKKERFSLILESASTNQTSMYLCASSLYERYRLAGAPNEQFFGPGTRLTVL.

The chain combines TRBV27 with TRBJ1-1; perhaps TRBD1 as D (5 bases). The V end was cut by 3 bases, the J end by 1 base, with 6 bases between. The CDR3 totals 13 residues. Germline V gene sequence: CDR1 MNHEY, CDR2 SMNVEV (reference sequence). Here the CDR3 DNA reads TGTGCCAGCAGTTTGGGGCAGAACACTGAAGCTTTCTTT. It is translated as CASSLGQNTEAFF.

The genes are TRBV10-3 and TRBJ2-1; tentatively, D is TRBD2 (5 bases). The V gene lost 10 bases and the J gene lost 5 bases, with 15 bases spanning the gap. CDR3 length: 13 residues. CDR1 is ENHRY, CDR2 SYGVKD, per germline. In nucleotides, the CDR3 is TGTGCCACCAGGACCTCCGGGGACAATGAGCAGTTCTTC. As protein: CATRTSGDNEQFF.

V usage is TRBV5-1 and J usage is TRBJ2-3, with 9 nucleotides matching TRBD2. V lost 4 bases to trimming and J lost 5 bases; unmatched junction nucleotides: 5. This CDR3 spans 14 amino acids. Germline loops: CDR1 SGHRS, CDR2 YFSETQ. This CDR3 is CASSGGGAVDTQYF. The CDR3, as DNA: TGCGCCAGCAGCGGCGGGGGGGCGGTAGATACGCAGTATTTT.

V gene TRBV9 combines with J gene TRBJ2-5; possibly TRBD2 for D (7 bases). The CDR3 totals 17 residues. Trimming removed 3 bases at V and 2 bases at J, with 20 bases between. CDR1 SGDLS and CDR2 YYNGEE come from the germline V gene. In DNA, the CDR3 is TGTGCCAGCAGCGAGTGGGGCGGGCGGGGGCCTCAAGAGACCCAGTACTTC. It codes for CASSEWGGRGPQETQYF.

The V gene is TRBV5-5, the J gene TRBJ2-5, with D maybe TRBD2 (5 bases). The germline V and J ends were trimmed by 5 bases and 5 bases, with 19 bases remaining between them. The length of the CDR3 is 15 residues. Per germline, CDR1 SGHKS and CDR2 YYEKEE (reference sequence). The CDR3 region has the DNA TGTGCCAGCAGTCCCGGAGGTCTTGTAGCCGAGACCCAGTACTTC. It translates to CASSPGGLVAETQYF.

The rearrangement links TRBV18 to TRBJ1-5; TRBD1 aligns across 7 bases. CDR1 KGHSH and CDR2 LQKENI come from the germline V gene. The length of the CDR3 is 14 residues. Trimming took 6 bases from V and 3 from J; bases not matched to a gene: 5. The CDR3 protein is CASSRTGSNQPQHF. The CDR3 DNA sequence: TGTGCCAGCTCTCGGACAGGCTCCAATCAGCCCCAGCATTTT.

This clone was counted a few times. The J gene is TRBJ1-1, the V gene TRBV10-3; D may be TRBD1 (6 bases). CDR1 and CDR2 (germline): ENHRY, SYGVKD. V lost 1 base and J lost 4, with 13 bases in between. This CDR3 has 15 amino acids. DNA of the CDR3: TGTGCCATCAGTGAGTTGTCAGGGGCGAGCACTGAAGCTTTCTTT. It encodes CAISELSGASTEAFF.

The DNA for the CDR3 is TGTGCCAGCAGCCTGGCAGGGGGTTCTAATTCACCCCTCCACTTT. It specifies CASSLAGGSNSPLHF. The genes are TRBV7-8 and TRBJ1-6, with TRBD1 matching over 7 bases. The germline V gene has CDR1 SGHVS and CDR2 FQNEAQ. The CDR3 contains 15 residues. Trimming at V came to 5 bases and at J to 6 bases, leaving 7 bases not matched to a gene.

This rearrangement joins TRBV5-8 to TRBJ2-3; 7 positions match TRBD1. Trimming took 0 bases from V and 3 from J; bases not matched to a gene: 10. The CDR3 sequence is 17 residues long. The germline CDR1 and CDR2 sequences are SGHTS and YDEGEE. The chain's CDR3 is CASSLGQTGRKTDTQYF. The CDR3 DNA is TGTGCCAGCAGCTTGGGTCAGACAGGGAGAAAAACAGATACGCAGTATTTT.

This clone was counted once. The CDR3 nucleotides are TGCGCCAGCAGCCCCACGACAGGGCCCTCTGGGGCCAACGTCCTGACTTTC. Encoded protein: CASSPTTGPSGANVLTF. V usage is TRBV5-1 and J usage is TRBJ2-6; 7 positions agree with TRBD1. Per the germline V gene, CDR1 is SGHRS and CDR2 is YFSETQ. The J segment lost 0 bases and the V segment lost 4 bases, leaving 7 bases of the junction unmatched. The CDR3 has 17 residues.

In DNA, the CDR3 is TGTGCCAGCAGCGACCCCGGGGACAGGGCTACAGATACGCAGTATTTT. Amino acid sequence: CASSDPGDRATDTQYF. The chain couples TRBV7-3 to TRBJ2-3; 9 positions match TRBD1. The V segment lost 5 bases and the J segment 3 bases; nucleotides outside the gene matches: 9. Looked up from germline, CDR1 is SGHTA and CDR2 is FQGTGA. The CDR3 is 16 amino acids.

The V call is TRBV5-5, the J call TRBJ2-1; a weak D match, TRBD2 (5 bases). Trimming took off 1 base at V and 3 bases at J, with 11 bases between the two ends. The CDR3 contains 15 residues. Germline V CDR1 and CDR2: SGHKS, YYEKEE (reference sequence). The CDR3 DNA reads TGTGCCAGCAGCTTGAAAAGACGGGACTACAATGAGCAGTTCTTC. This codes for CASSLKRRDYNEQFF.

This clone was seen a handful of times. V gene TRBV4-1 combines with J gene TRBJ2-3, with 13 positions matching TRBD2. The CDR3 is 16 residues long. The junction had 7 bases not matched to a gene; V was cut back by 4 bases and J by 6 bases. Germline CDR1 reads MGHRA; CDR2 reads YSYEKL. The CDR3 loop reads CASSPRLAGGLDTQYF. The CDR3 DNA reads TGCGCCAGCAGCCCAAGACTAGCGGGGGGCCTGGATACGCAGTATTTT.

The CDR3 here is CASSFDMAGQPQHF. The CDR3 DNA reads TGCGCCAGCAGCTTTGACATGGCGGGTCAGCCCCAGCATTTT. The chain combines TRBV5-1 with TRBJ1-5; D remains ambiguous. V was pared by 2 bases and J by 6 bases, with 12 bases between. Germline-derived CDR1 and CDR2 are SGHRS and YFSETQ. This CDR3 spans 14 amino acids.

The chain has TRBV28 and TRBJ2-3, with D perhaps TRBD1 (5 bases). The CDR3 is 16 residues long. V was shortened by 1 base and J by 0 bases, with 11 bases between the two germline ends. Per germline, CDR1 MDHEN and CDR2 SYDVKM. CDR3 DNA: TGTGCCAGCAGTTTATATGGGCAGGGTAGCACAGATACGCAGTATTTT. It specifies CASSLYGQGSTDTQYF.

The chain links TRBV7-2 to TRBJ1-4; no firm D call. V was cut by 1 base and J by 10 bases, with 13 bases left in between. CDR3 size: 14 residues. Germline-derived CDR1 and CDR2 are SGHTA and FQGNSA. CDR3 region: CASSLGEGSGKLFF. CDR3 coding DNA: TGTGCCAGCAGCTTAGGGGAGGGATCCGGAAAACTGTTTTTT.

This rearrangement joins TRBV4-1 to TRBJ2-3, with 9 bases lining up with TRBD2. The V gene end was trimmed by 0 bases and the J gene end by 4 bases; junction bases not matched to a gene: 2. The CDR3 has 15 amino acids. Germline CDR1 and CDR2: MGHRA and YSYEKL. CDR3 coding DNA: TGCGCCAGCAGCCAAGAGCGGGGGGGCCCAGATACGCAGTATTTT. It translates to CASSQERGGPDTQYF.

The chain is built from TRBV6-5 and TRBJ2-5; 15 bases are shared with TRBD2. Germline assignment: CDR1 MNHEY and CDR2 SVGAGI. V was pared by 2 bases and J by 5 bases, with 3 bases of the junction left unmatched. This CDR3 is built from 16 residues. For the CDR3, the DNA is TGTGCCAGCAGTTACGGACTAGCGGGGGGGCCCGAGACCCAGTACTTC. Translated, it gives CASSYGLAGGPETQYF.

The chain links TRBV12-3 or TRBV12-4 to TRBJ2-1; TRBD1 matches 7 bases. J was trimmed by 7 bases and V by 10 bases; bases with no gene match: 7. The CDR3 is 12 amino acids. The DNA for the CDR3 is TGTGCCACCATACAGGGGTTGAATGAGCAGTTCTTC. Amino acids: CATIQGLNEQFF.

The CDR3 reads CASSPQGSSYNEQFF. CDR3 sequence (DNA): TGTGCCAGCAGTCCCCAAGGGAGCTCCTACAATGAGCAGTTCTTC. The rearrangement links TRBV9 to TRBJ2-1, with a tentative D call TRBD2 (5 bases). CDR3 size: 15 residues. With 5 bases removed from V and 0 bases from J, the gap between germline ends came to 12 bases. Germline CDR1 reads SGDLS; CDR2 reads YYNGEE. Combining the CDR3 with reference TRBV9 and TRBJ2-1 gives the whole variable domain DSGVTQTPKHLITATGQRVTLRCSPRSGDLSVYWYQQSLDQGLQFLIQYYNGEERAKGNILERFSAQQFPDLHSELNLSSLELGDSALYFCASSPQGSSYNEQFFGPGTRLTVL.

This clone was recorded once. The rearrangement uses TRBV11-3 and TRBJ2-1; D remains ambiguous. The V gene lost 5 bases and the J gene lost 0 bases, with 8 bases spanning the gap. CDR3 length: 14 residues. The germline CDR1 and CDR2 sequences are SGHNT and YENEEA. The CDR3 protein is CASSPSSSYNEQFF. In DNA form, the CDR3 reads TGTGCCAGCAGCCCGTCGAGCTCCTACAATGAGCAGTTCTTC. The variable domain in full, completed from reference TRBV11-3 and TRBJ2-1, reads EAGVVQSPRYKIIEKKQPVAFWCNPISGHNTLYWYLQNLGQGPELLIRYENEEAVDDSQLPKDRFSAERLKGVDSTLKIQPAELGDSAVYLCASSPSSSYNEQFFGPGTRLTVL.

V and J are TRBV5-1 and TRBJ1-5, with 8 nucleotides matching TRBD1. The germline gives CDR1 SGHRS, CDR2 YFSETQ. CDR3 length equals 15 residues. The junction had 4 bases not matched to a gene; V was cut back by 0 bases and J by 5 bases. The CDR3 region is CASSLAGGLDQPQHF. The CDR3 coding sequence is TGCGCCAGCAGCTTGGCAGGGGGCTTGGATCAGCCCCAGCATTTT.

Only one count was recorded for this clone. This sequence joins TRBV15 and TRBJ1-5, with a weak D call TRBD1 (5 bases). The CDR3 contains 15 residues. With 5 bases removed from V and 7 bases from J, the gap between germline ends came to 18 bases. CDR1 is LNHNV, CDR2 YYDKDF, per germline (reference sequence). The CDR3 here is CATSPGRGKGQPQHF. CDR3 in DNA: TGTGCCACCAGCCCCGGGAGAGGGAAGGGGCAGCCCCAGCATTTT.

The CDR3 region is CASSPTRAGELFF. The CDR3 DNA sequence: TGTGCCAGCAGTCCGACTAGAGCCGGGGAGCTGTTTTTT. The chain recombines TRBV27 with TRBJ2-2; perhaps TRBD2 as D (6 bases). V was clipped by 5 bases and J by 6 bases, with 10 bases between them. Per germline, CDR1 MNHEY and CDR2 SMNVEV (reference sequence). CDR3 length: 13 residues.

The chain carries TRBV18 and TRBJ2-2; 8 nucleotides match TRBD1. Germline V gene sequence: CDR1 KGHSH, CDR2 LQKENI. V shed 10 bases and J 0 bases; nucleotides not matched to a gene: 10. CDR3 size: 16 residues. CDR3 protein: CATLGDRNANTGELFF. CDR3 DNA sequence: TGTGCCACCTTAGGGGACAGGAACGCGAACACCGGGGAGCTGTTTTTT.

This chain connects TRBV11-3 to TRBJ1-5; tentatively, D is TRBD1 (5 bases). The CDR3 totals 16 residues. V gave up 3 bases and J gave up 0 bases, with 12 bases separating them. The germline V gene encodes CDR1 SGHNT and CDR2 YENEEA. The chain's CDR3 is CASSLGGNHSNQPQHF. CDR3 bases: TGTGCCAGCAGCTTGGGGGGGAACCATAGCAATCAGCCCCAGCATTTT.